This T cell receptor (beta chain) was found in a study of identical twins. MiXCR, applied by TCRdb to the 5' RACE reads, yields one record per CDR3 protein. The sample holds 200,000 to 250,000 distinct CDR3 sequences; approximately 7% are singletons and the top ten take roughly 3.9%. This clonotype was observed a handful of times. The antigen is undetermined. V gave up 4 bases and J gave up 4 bases, with 11 bases separating them. This CDR3 has 14 amino acids. Looked up from germline, CDR1 is SGHDN and CDR2 is FVKESK. Study-level points and caveats: Those out-of-frame alpha sequences shared by twins showed an excess of low generation probability.

These records were also assigned to another study, of yellow fever vaccine responses in identical twins.

The genes are TRBV14 and TRBJ2-1; no reliable D call. The sequenced material came from memory (CD45RO+) T cells sorted from blood. This clonotype was obtained from a woman aged 18-29 years in good health. The CDR3 sequence: CASSPLGLYNEQFF. CDR3 coding DNA: TGTGCCAGCAGCCCCTTGGGTCTTTACAATGAGCAGTTCTTC.